The 5 T cell receptor beta chains below were found in one sample sequenced in a study of shared clonotypes between healthy human individuals. Sequenced by immunoSEQ multiplex PCR; TCRdb stores in-frame clones only, minus some. The table lists some 790,000 clones, roughly 72% of them singletons. The sample was memory CD4+ T cells sorted from blood. Documented subset: CD45RA-negative fraction. These receptors originate from a woman aged 25 to 39 in good health.

The chain combines TRBV27 with TRBJ1-2; perhaps TRBD1 as D (5 bases). With 3 bases removed from V and 0 bases from J, the gap between germline ends came to 11 bases. The CDR3 extends over 15 amino acids. The germline gives CDR1 MNHEY, CDR2 SMNVEV (reference sequence). The CDR3 coding sequence is TGTGCCAGCAGTTTTGGGGCCCTGTCTAACTATGGCTACACCTTC. Protein sequence: CASSFGALSNYGYTF.

This clone has just one count. V is TRBV30 and J is TRBJ1-1; the D gene is possibly TRBD1 (5 bases). Per the germline V gene, CDR1 is GTSNPN and CDR2 is SVGIG (reference sequence). This CDR3 spans 13 amino acids. Trimming cost V 5 bases and J 8 bases, with 18 bases left between them. CDR3 residues: CAWGAQPGGEAFF. In DNA form, the CDR3 reads TGTGCCTGGGGGGCCCAACCTGGTGGGGAAGCTTTCTTT.

This clone has at least ten counts. The chain combines TRBV6-6 with TRBJ2-7; D remains unclear. CDR1 and CDR2 (germline): MNHNY, SVGAGI (reference sequence). CDR3 length equals 13 residues. The CDR3 region has the DNA TGTGCCAGCAGTTCCAGTATTTACGATGGCCCGAGTGTC. Amino acids: CASSSSIYDGPSV.

V gene TRBV5-4 combines with J gene TRBJ1-1, with TRBD1 identical over 7 bases. V lost 4 bases and J lost 0; bases outside the gene matches: 9. CDR3 length: 16 residues. Germline CDR1 is SGHNT and CDR2 is YYREEE (reference sequence). The CDR3 region is CASSPLWTGVNTEAFF. Here the CDR3 DNA reads TGTGCCAGCAGCCCCCTCTGGACAGGAGTGAACACTGAAGCTTTCTTT.

This clone was observed at least ten times. The chain employs TRBV5-4 and TRBJ2-7; D is perhaps TRBD2 (5 bases). Per germline, CDR1 SGHNT and CDR2 YYREEE (reference sequence). Trimming shortened V by 0 bases and J by 5 bases, and 15 bases separated the two germline ends. The CDR3 extends over 15 amino acids. The CDR3 sequence is CASSLGAGETNEQYF. In nucleotides, the CDR3 is TGTGCCAGCAGCTTGGGCGCCGGGGAGACAAACGAGCAGTACTTC.